This T cell receptor beta chain is from a study of blood T cell repertoires in COVID-19 (TCRdb year 2020). Study-level background: Samples from collaborators originated in the United States, Italy and Spain and spanned both the acute and convalescent phases of COVID-19. The prospective study material was composed of cDNA or gDNA derived from T cells, B-cell-depleted T cells, or PBMCs. The sample metadata nearly always contained a de-identified subject ID, COVID-19 status, age in years and sex. The repertoires were made available in a free public database intended to serve as a resource for research on the immune response to SARS-CoV-2. Samples were obtained from the ongoing ImmuneRACE study (first 160 participants) and from over 1,000 subjects provided by 6 global collaborators. Where available, HLA class I and class II types were obtained from metadata supplied by the sample provider rather than from assay-based typing. Subjects who had been exposed to COVID-19, were actively infected with it, or had recovered from it provided the deeply sampled blood TCRbeta repertoires that made up the dataset.

On this clone itself: The antigen it binds to is not known. Base-call qualities are not available, and no considerably larger clone is one nucleotide away.

The immunoSEQ Assay, a bias-controlled multiplex PCR, was used to amplify TCRbeta CDR3 regions from genomic DNA. The paper's processing steps were these. Within the assay, amplification of reference gene primers was used to estimate how many nucleated cells each sample contained. Sequence reads were collapsed and filtered to measure the absolute abundance of every unique TCRbeta CDR3 rearrangement. Productive Simpson clonality was computed per sample as the square root of Simpson's diversity index over productive rearrangements. What TCRdb holds here is the immuneACCESS table cut down to in-frame rearrangements. Part of the clones is not present; checked against another copy, under half of the missing clones reflect an unresolved V gene, and the others are unexplained. Clone size and V and J calls were adopted from that table, with D and trimming inferred from the DNA. In all, the sample holds over 75,000 clones, and about 78% of those were seen once. Together, the top ten hold approximately 16% of the sample.

The collaborating institutions used their own protocols to collect whole blood in K2EDTA tubes. Collaborator samples were shipped for TCRbeta analysis as frozen whole blood, isolated PBMCs, or DNA extracted from either sample type. Overall results and qualifications from the work: The amount of clinical and demographic metadata varied by source and participant and was provided uncurated.

CDR1 and CDR2 are read off the germline V gene as MDHEN and SYDVKM. V sheds 2 bases and J sheds 0 bases, leaving 11 bases between their ends. From cysteine to phenylalanine, the CDR3 is 15 amino acids long. This entry keeps only the CDR3 DNA: 45 bases, framed from base 1. This sequence uses TRBV28 and TRBJ2-7; the D gene is possibly TRBD2, with 7 bases matching. The sequenced material came from peripheral blood. The receptor comes from a human donor in a cohort sampled during active COVID-19. The CDR3 reads CASSLLGGRSYEQYF. The nucleotide sequence reads as follows: TGTGCCAGCAGTTTACTCGGGGGGCGCTCCTACGAGCAGTACTTC.